Below are 32 T cell receptor beta chains sequenced from a single sample in a study of blood T cell repertoires in COVID-19. TCRdb keeps only in-frame clones here, not all; method: immunoSEQ multiplex PCR. The repertoire consists of around 140,000 clones, with over 70% occurring once and the leading ten covering around 3.9%. Source material: PBMCs or T cells enriched from blood (not recorded which). The source of these receptors is a man in his fifties in a cohort exposed to, infected with or recovered from COVID-19 (not recorded which).

The V call is TRBV5-1, the J call TRBJ1-3; no clear D gene. Germline V gene data show CDR1 as SGHRS and CDR2 as YFSETQ. V dropped 1 base and J dropped 2 bases, with 13 bases sitting between them. CDR3 length: 16 residues. The CDR3 DNA sequence: TGCGCCAGCAGCTTGTCGGCGACCGGGGCTGGAAACACCATATATTTT. Residues: CASSLSATGAGNTIYF. Using reference TRBV5-1 and TRBJ1-3 for the parts outside the CDR3, the full variable domain is KAGVTQTPRYLIKTRGQQVTLSCSPISGHRSVSWYQQTPGQGLQFLFEYFSETQRNKGNFPGRFSGRQFSNSRSEMNVSTLELGDSALYLCASSLSATGAGNTIYFGEGSWLTVV.

This chain connects TRBV6-5 to TRBJ1-1; 7 bases line up with TRBD1. This CDR3 contains 12 residues. Germline V gene sequence: CDR1 MNHEY, CDR2 SVGAGI. Trimming cost V 11 bases and J 1 base; bases outside gene matches: 4. The CDR3 sequence is CASRTGNTEAFF. CDR3 nucleotide sequence: TGTGCCTCCCGGACAGGGAACACTGAAGCTTTCTTT.

The gene calls are TRBV4-3 and TRBJ1-4; D may be TRBD1 (5 bases). V was trimmed by 0 bases and J by 7 bases, leaving 21 bases between them. This CDR3 has 18 amino acids. Germline-derived CDR1 and CDR2 are LGHNA and YSLEER. CDR3 bases: TGCGCCAGCAGCCAAGATAAAGGGCCCATGGCCGGGGGTGAAAAACTGTTTTTT. Protein sequence: CASSQDKGPMAGGEKLFF.

The gene calls are TRBV11-1 and TRBJ1-1; the D gene is possibly TRBD1 (6 bases). The CDR3 has 15 amino acids. The V gene's germline CDR1 is SGHAT and CDR2 FQDESV (reference sequence). V was shortened by 3 bases and J by 1 base, with 12 bases between the two germline ends. The CDR3 loop is CASSFFQGRNTEAFF. The DNA for the CDR3 is TGTGCCAGCAGCTTTTTCCAGGGGAGGAACACTGAAGCTTTCTTT. Full variable domain (missing parts from reference TRBV11-1 and TRBJ1-1): EAEVAQSPRYKITEKSQAVAFWCDPISGHATLYWYRQILGQGPELLVQFQDESVVDDSQLPKDRFSAERLKGVDSTLKIQPAELGDSAMYLCASSFFQGRNTEAFFGQGTRLTVV.

This clone was seen more than once but under ten times. The chain combines TRBV15 with TRBJ2-5; 9 bases match TRBD1. The CDR3 loop spans 16 amino acids. V dropped 1 base and J dropped 5; count of bases not matched to a gene: 8. Germline CDR1 reads LNHNV; CDR2 reads YYDKDF (reference sequence). CDR3 amino acids: CATSRGDRGDGETQYF. In nucleotides, the CDR3 is TGTGCCACCAGCAGAGGAGACAGGGGGGATGGGGAGACCCAGTACTTC.

The chain's CDR3 is CASSSGQLHQAGYTF. In nucleotides, the CDR3 is TGTGCCAGCAGTTCAGGACAGCTACACCAGGCTGGCTACACCTTC. The chain uses TRBV28 and TRBJ1-2; D perhaps matches TRBD1 (6 bases). This CDR3 is 15 amino acids long. Germline V gene data show CDR1 as MDHEN and CDR2 as SYDVKM. The V gene lost 4 bases and the J gene lost 7 bases, with 19 bases spanning the gap.

The chain couples TRBV10-3 to TRBJ1-1; tentatively, D is TRBD1 (5 bases). The germline gives CDR1 ENHRY, CDR2 SYGVKD. CDR3 length: 16 amino acids. Trimming took 7 bases from V and 1 from J, leaving 19 bases between them. The CDR3 DNA reads as TGTGCCATCAATCGGGGGATTGAACATGGGAACACTGAAGCTTTCTTT. Residues: CAINRGIEHGNTEAFF.

The V gene is TRBV7-9, the J gene TRBJ1-2; D might be TRBD1 (5 bases). The CDR3 has 13 amino acids. From germline, CDR1 is SEHNR and CDR2 FQNEAQ (reference sequence). V shed 2 bases and J shed 8 bases, with 12 bases lying between them. The DNA of the CDR3 is TGTGCCAGCAGCTTAACAGGCGGCCGGGGCTACACCTTC. This gives the protein CASSLTGGRGYTF.

The chain links TRBV7-9 to TRBJ2-5; D might be TRBD2 (6 bases). CDR1 is SEHNR, CDR2 FQNEAQ, per germline (reference sequence). Trimming pared 0 bases from V and 4 bases from J, leaving 9 bases between. The length of the CDR3 is 14 residues. CDR3 region: CASSLALGGETQYF. CDR3 DNA sequence: TGTGCCAGCAGCTTAGCGCTCGGGGGAGAGACCCAGTACTTC. The entire variable domain, with the rest obtained from reference TRBV7-9 and TRBJ2-5, is as follows: DTGVSQNPRHKITKRGQNVTFRCDPISEHNRLYWYRQTLGQGPEFLTYFQNEAQLEKSRLLSDRFSAERPKGSFSTLEIQRTEQGDSAMYLCASSLALGGETQYFGPGTRLLVL.

This chain uses TRBV10-3 with TRBJ1-1, with D tentatively TRBD1 (5 bases). V was clipped by 2 bases and J by 0 bases, with 7 bases between them. CDR3 length equals 14 residues. Germline V gives CDR1 ENHRY, CDR2 SYGVKD. DNA for the CDR3: TGTGCCATCAGTGAGAGGGGATTGAACACTGAAGCTTTCTTT. It specifies CAISERGLNTEAFF.

This rearrangement joins TRBV11-1 to TRBJ1-4; TRBD1 aligns across 7 bases. Losses at the gene ends were 5 bases for V and 5 bases for J; bases not matched to a gene: 8. The CDR3 covers 15 residues. CDR1 and CDR2 (germline): SGHAT, FQDESV (reference sequence). As DNA, the CDR3 is TGTGCCAGCAGCGGCAGGGACAGCTCAAATGAAAAACTGTTTTTT. Residues: CASSGRDSSNEKLFF.

The CDR3 reads CASSSSWGQQPEAFF. DNA of the CDR3: TGCGCCAGCAGCAGCTCGTGGGGACAGCAACCTGAAGCTTTCTTT. This chain uses TRBV5-1 with TRBJ1-1; 7 nucleotides line up with TRBD1. Germline V gene data show CDR1 as SGHRS and CDR2 as YFSETQ. There are 15 residues in the CDR3. V trimming: 4 bases; J trimming: 6 bases; junction bases outside the gene matches: 12.

The chain combines TRBV7-2 with TRBJ2-1, with D possibly being TRBD1 (6 bases). Germline V gene sequence: CDR1 SGHTA, CDR2 FQGNSA. Trimming shortened V by 1 base and J by 5 bases, and 18 bases separated the two germline ends. CDR3 size: 17 residues. The CDR3 nucleotides read TGTGCCAGCAGCTTAGGGACAGTCCCCCTGCCTAACAATGAGCAGTTCTTC. Translating it yields CASSLGTVPLPNNEQFF.

The V gene is TRBV4-1, the J gene TRBJ2-7; possible D gene TRBD1, 5 bases. This CDR3 has 13 residues. Germline CDR1 is MGHRA and CDR2 is YSYEKL. V was pared by 1 base and J by 6 bases, with 10 bases between. CDR3 protein: CASSQGRELEQYF. The CDR3 region has the DNA TGCGCCAGCAGCCAAGGCAGGGAACTCGAGCAGTACTTC.

This sequence joins TRBV15 and TRBJ2-5, with a weak D call TRBD1 (5 bases). The CDR3 has 16 residues. CDR1 LNHNV and CDR2 YYDKDF come from the germline V gene (reference sequence). V lost 4 bases to trimming and J lost 4 bases, with 19 bases between them. The CDR3 DNA sequence: TGTGCCACCAGCATTGTGGGGCCTTTCGACCGAGAGACCCAGTACTTC. Protein: CATSIVGPFDRETQYF.

This chain links TRBV9 with TRBJ2-1; D perhaps matches TRBD1 (6 bases). Germline V lookup: CDR1 SGDLS, CDR2 YYNGEE. The CDR3 has 17 amino acids. Trimming shortened V by 3 bases and J by 5 bases, and 21 bases separated the two germline ends. CDR3 residues: CASSAPSGHLLNNEQFF. CDR3 coding DNA: TGTGCCAGCAGCGCGCCCTCGGGACACCTCCTTAACAATGAGCAGTTCTTC.

CDR3 DNA: TGTGCCAGCAGCTTAAGACAGGGGGTCGCCACTGAAGCTTTCTTT. Translation: CASSLRQGVATEAFF. The chain is built from TRBV5-8 and TRBJ1-1; 9 nucleotides line up with TRBD1. CDR1 and CDR2 from the germline V gene are SGHTS and YDEGEE. This CDR3 region has 15 residues. V lost 2 bases to trimming and J lost 4 bases; unmatched junction nucleotides: 6.

The chain employs TRBV9 and TRBJ1-1, with TRBD1 identical over 7 bases. CDR1 SGDLS and CDR2 YYNGEE come from the germline V gene. The CDR3 is made up of 15 amino acids. The V and J ends lost 0 bases and 5 bases, in that order; junction bases with no gene match: 7. This chain's CDR3 is CASSVVAGGSTEAFF. CDR3 bases: TGTGCCAGCAGCGTAGTGGCAGGGGGATCAACTGAAGCTTTCTTT.

V and J are TRBV10-2 and TRBJ1-3, with TRBD1 identical over 8 bases. The CDR3 has 11 amino acids. J was trimmed by 12 bases and V by 6 bases; bases with no gene match: 4. Germline V CDR1 and CDR2: WSHSY, SAAADI. In DNA, the CDR3 is TGCGCCAGCAGCGTTGGACAGGGCATATATTTT. Translating gives CASSVGQGIYF.

The chain uses TRBV6-5 and TRBJ2-3, with 7 bases aligning to TRBD1. Germline V CDR1 and CDR2: MNHEY, SVGAGI. The ends lost 11 bases at V and 5 bases at J; junction bases unmatched: 13. The CDR3 length is 14 residues. CDR3 amino acids: CASDRSPSLDTQYF. As DNA, the CDR3 is TGTGCCTCGGACAGGAGCCCTTCACTAGATACGCAGTATTTT.

This clone has just one count. V and J are TRBV10-3 and TRBJ2-7, with TRBD2 as a possible D gene (7 bases). CDR1 is ENHRY, CDR2 SYGVKD, per germline. CDR3 size: 15 residues. V lost 8 bases and J lost 3, with 20 bases in between. CDR3 nucleotide sequence: TGTGCCATCGGGGACCTCGGGGGGCCCTTCTACGAGCAGTACTTC. Residues: CAIGDLGGPFYEQYF.

Ten or more counts support this clone. The chain joins TRBV6-2 or TRBV6-3 to TRBJ1-2; 7 nucleotides agree with TRBD1. The CDR3 covers 13 residues. CDR1 is MNHEY and CDR2 is SVGEGT in the germline V gene. J was trimmed by 3 bases and V by 6 bases; bases with no gene match: 4. Here the CDR3 DNA reads TGTGCCAGCAGCCCCGGGACAGACTATGGCTACACCTTC. This encodes CASSPGTDYGYTF.

The rearrangement joins TRBV4-3 to TRBJ2-7; the D gene is possibly TRBD1 (6 bases). Germline V gene sequence: CDR1 LGHNA, CDR2 YSLEER. The CDR3 extends over 14 amino acids. The germline V and J ends were trimmed by 0 bases and 7 bases, with 13 bases remaining between them. The CDR3 DNA is TGCGCCAGCAGCCAAGAACAGGGAACGAGTGAGCAGTACTTC. This translates into CASSQEQGTSEQYF.

V is TRBV30 and J is TRBJ2-3, with 8 nucleotides matching TRBD2. CDR1 and CDR2 (germline): GTSNPN, SVGIG (reference sequence). The CDR3 is 15 amino acids. The V segment lost 1 base and the J segment 2 bases; nucleotides outside the gene matches: 5. CDR3 in amino acids: CAWSAIAGLTDTQYF. The CDR3 DNA sequence: TGTGCCTGGAGTGCAATAGCGGGGCTCACAGATACGCAGTATTTT.

The chain combines TRBV4-1 with TRBJ2-1; weak D call: TRBD2 (7 bases). Trimming shortened V by 0 bases and J by 8 bases, and 17 bases separated the two germline ends. The germline V gene has CDR1 MGHRA and CDR2 YSYEKL. CDR3 length equals 16 residues. The CDR3 DNA reads TGCGCCAGCAGCCAAGAGTTGGGGGGGCAAACGGATGAGCAGTTCTTC. Translation: CASSQELGGQTDEQFF.

This rearrangement joins TRBV2 to TRBJ1-3; D remains ambiguous. The CDR3 is made up of 15 amino acids. Deletions cut 7 bases from V and 1 base from J, with 14 bases between. The germline V gene encodes CDR1 SNHLY and CDR2 FYNNEI. The CDR3 loop is CASTKNRNSGNTIYF. The CDR3 DNA follows: TGTGCCAGCACTAAAAACAGAAATTCTGGAAACACCATATATTTT.

The rearrangement uses TRBV7-2 and TRBJ2-7; possibly TRBD1 for D (5 bases). V was cut by 6 bases and J by 3 bases, with 15 bases left in between. Germline V gives CDR1 SGHTA, CDR2 FQGNSA. The CDR3 spans 14 residues. The DNA of the CDR3 is TGTGCCAGCAGACCTGACAGCCTTAGCTACGAGCAGTACTTC. Protein: CASRPDSLSYEQYF. Full variable domain (remainder filled in from reference TRBV7-2 and TRBJ2-7): GAGVSQSPSNKVTEKGKDVELRCDPISGHTALYWYRQSLGQGLEFLIYFQGNSAPDKSGLPSDRFSAERTGGSVSTLTIQRTQQEDSAVYLCASRPDSLSYEQYFGPGTRLTVT.

This clone has just one count. The rearrangement uses TRBV6-2 or TRBV6-3 and TRBJ2-2; possible D gene TRBD1, 6 bases. Germline CDR1 is MNHEY and CDR2 is SVGEGT. The CDR3 extends over 17 amino acids. Trimming stripped 2 bases from V and 3 bases from J, with 16 bases between. CDR3 protein: CASSYTTGSRDTGELFF. The CDR3 coding sequence is TGTGCCAGCAGTTACACTACAGGGAGTCGGGACACCGGGGAGCTGTTTTTT.

J is TRBJ2-7 and V is TRBV28; 9 nucleotides match TRBD1. The CDR3 runs to 14 residues. Trimming at V came to 6 bases and at J to 0 bases, leaving 3 bases not matched to a gene. From germline, CDR1 is MDHEN and CDR2 SYDVKM. CDR3 residues: CASRGTGNSYEQYF. In nucleotides, the CDR3 is TGTGCCAGCAGAGGGACAGGGAACTCCTACGAGCAGTACTTC.

The gene calls are TRBV10-1 and TRBJ2-7; 10 bases line up with TRBD1. The germline V gene has CDR1 WNHNN and CDR2 SYGVQD (reference sequence). This CDR3 region has 14 residues. V was clipped by 0 bases and J by 9 bases; unmatched bases: 5. The CDR3 DNA sequence: TGCGCCAGCAGTGAGTCGGTTGGACAGGGGGTGCAGTACTTC. It encodes CASSESVGQGVQYF.

The chain has TRBV28 and TRBJ2-5; 8 nucleotides agree with TRBD2. J lost 5 bases, V lost 5 bases, and 7 bases had no gene match. From germline, CDR1 is MDHEN and CDR2 SYDVKM. The CDR3 consists of 14 residues. This chain's CDR3 is CASSRGGGAETQYF. CDR3 DNA sequence: TGTGCCAGCAGTCGGGGGGGCGGGGCGGAGACCCAGTACTTC.

The rearrangement joins TRBV11-2 to TRBJ2-5; no reliable D call. V was cut by 5 bases and J by 5 bases, with 15 bases left in between. The CDR3 runs to 14 residues. CDR1 is SGHAT and CDR2 is FQNNGV in the germline V gene. DNA of the CDR3: TGTGCCAGCAGCCGCGGCAGAGAGGCGGAGACCCAGTACTTC. This gives the protein CASSRGREAETQYF.